This paragraph covers one T cell receptor beta chain sequence. Its target is unknown. Selected positively for CCR7 and CD45RO-negative, naive CD8 cells excluded terminally differentiated effector memory CD45RA+ cells. Study donors comprised healthy, HIV-negative adults devoid of recent acute infection or vaccination. The sample is drawn from a study of shared clonotypes between healthy human individuals. Study-level results: The sole specimen, blood, was sampled, and tissue repertoires likely differ.

The CDR3 contains 17 residues. Germline V gene sequence: CDR1 LGHNA, CDR2 YSLEER. Trimming stripped 0 bases from V and 8 bases from J, with 21 bases between. Measured with immunoSEQ multiplex PCR; TCRdb has only the in-frame clones, and not every one. This table has about 1,800,000 clones, around 96% appearing once. The V gene is TRBV4-3, the J gene TRBJ2-3; TRBD1 or TRBD2 may be the D gene (6 bases each). The sequence was obtained from a man aged 18 to 29 in good health. The sample comprised naive CD8+ T cells sorted from blood. CDR3 bases: TGCGCCAGCAGCCAAGATTCCACTAGCATTCCACAGGGTACGCAGTATTTT. Protein: CASSQDSTSIPQGTQYF.